The 9 T cell receptor beta chains listed next were all sequenced from one sample in a study of blood T cell repertoires in COVID-19. This table comes from immunoSEQ multiplex PCR, and its TCRdb copy is limited to in-frame clones, with some not included. Of 85,000 to 95,000 clones in the sample, 60% to 85% are singletons; the top ten hold more than 6.5%. Material: peripheral blood. The source is a man between 65 and 79 years old with acute or convalescent COVID-19.

This clone was counted between two and nine times. V usage is TRBV19 and J usage is TRBJ1-2, with D perhaps TRBD1 (6 bases). V gave up 10 bases and J gave up 7 bases, with 19 bases separating them. The CDR3 has 13 amino acids. Per the germline V gene, CDR1 is LNHDA and CDR2 is SQIVND (reference sequence). CDR3 nucleotide sequence: TGTGCCACAGCCAGGCAGGGGTTGGTTGGCTACACCTTC. It is translated as CATARQGLVGYTF.

This clone was counted only a few times. The chain has TRBV28 and TRBJ1-5; 7 positions agree with TRBD1. In germline, CDR1 is MDHEN, CDR2 SYDVKM. V was pared by 6 bases and J by 4 bases, with 9 bases of the junction left unmatched. This CDR3 has 15 amino acids. The CDR3 DNA reads TGTGCCAGCAGAGAACAGGGGCTTTTAAATCAGCCCCAGCATTTT. Protein: CASREQGLLNQPQHF.

The chain recombines TRBV16 with TRBJ2-3; D not resolved. The CDR3 extends over 14 amino acids. The V gene lost 2 bases and the J gene lost 2 bases, with 8 bases spanning the gap. Germline V gene sequence: CDR1 KGHSY, CDR2 FQNENV. The CDR3, as DNA: TGTGCCAGCAGCCAAGACGACTTCACAGATACGCAGTATTTT. Its translation: CASSQDDFTDTQYF.

The chain employs TRBV6-5 and TRBJ2-4; D is perhaps TRBD1 (6 bases). V was cut by 5 bases and J by 6 bases, with 14 bases left in between. CDR1 and CDR2 from the germline V gene are MNHEY and SVGAGI. The CDR3 contains 14 residues. CDR3 protein: CASSNGQQGNIQYF. The CDR3 bases are TGTGCCAGCAGTAACGGACAGCAGGGAAACATTCAGTACTTC.

This clone was recorded once. The chain recombines TRBV5-1 with TRBJ2-1; tentative D call: TRBD1 (6 bases). Trimming pared 7 bases from V and 15 bases from J, leaving 20 bases between. The CDR3 consists of 12 residues. Germline-derived CDR1 and CDR2 are SGHRS and YFSETQ. This CDR3 is CASRDEGGRLFF. The CDR3 nucleotides read TGCGCCAGCCGCGATGAAGGGGGTCGTCTGTTCTTC.

In its sample, this clone was seen a few times. The CDR3, as DNA: TGTGCCAGCAGCCGGACAGAGGCCAACGTCCTGACTTTC. Translating it yields CASSRTEANVLTF. V is TRBV7-9 and J is TRBJ2-6; TRBD1 is a possible D gene (6 bases). Germline loops: CDR1 SEHNR, CDR2 FQNEAQ (reference sequence). Between the trimmed V and J ends, which lost 5 bases and 6 bases, there was a span of 8 bases. This CDR3 is 13 amino acids long.

The rearrangement uses TRBV5-8 and TRBJ1-2; D unclear. Trimming cost V 4 bases and J 4 bases, with 14 bases left between them. This CDR3 has 14 residues. Germline CDR1 is SGHTS and CDR2 is YDEGEE. This chain's CDR3 is CASSLRQPGYGYTF. The DNA of the CDR3 is TGTGCCAGCAGCCTGCGCCAGCCAGGCTATGGCTACACCTTC. Complete variable domain (other parts from reference TRBV5-8 and TRBJ1-2): EAGVTQSPTHLIKTRGQQATLRCSPISGHTSVYWYQQALGLGLQFLLWYDEGEERNRGNFPPRFSGRQFPNYSSELNVNALELEDSALYLCASSLRQPGYGYTFGSGTRLTVV.

This clone was picked up many times. The chain is built from TRBV5-5 and TRBJ2-7; 8 bases fit TRBD1. The CDR3 spans 14 residues. The germline V gene encodes CDR1 SGHKS and CDR2 YYEKEE (reference sequence). The ends lost 4 bases at V and 2 bases at J; junction bases unmatched: 5. The CDR3 here is CASSPDRGTYEQYV. The CDR3 nucleotides are TGTGCCAGCAGCCCCGACAGGGGAACCTACGAGCAGTACGTC.

CDR3 bases: TGTGCCAGCAGCTTGACAGGGTATCCCTATGGCTACACCTTC. Protein: CASSLTGYPYGYTF. This chain uses TRBV6-2 or TRBV6-3 with TRBJ1-2, with 7 bases matching TRBD1. This CDR3 has 14 residues. Trimming at V came to 6 bases and at J to 4 bases, leaving 8 bases not matched to a gene. CDR1 and CDR2 from the germline V gene are MNHEY and SVGEGT.